These 29 T cell receptor beta chains came from one sample sequenced in a study of T-cell reconstitution after alpha-beta-depleted transplantation in children. The authors prepared the TCRbeta library with unique molecular identifiers. TCRdb processed the PCR reads anew with MiXCR; each CDR3 protein has one entry. The sample holds tens of thousands of distinct CDR3 sequences, over 15% seen once. The sample consisted of PBMCs, mostly from graft donor cells, taken 360 days after TCRalphabeta/CD19-depleted stem cell transplant. These receptors originate from a male patient between 2 and 9 years old who had a stem cell transplant for acute lymphoblastic leukemia, so the T cells may come from the graft donor.

The table lists this clonotype with many counts. V and J are TRBV5-1 and TRBJ2-1; 7 bases align to TRBD1. V lost 4 bases, J lost 4 bases, and 8 bases stayed unmatched. This CDR3 comprises 15 residues. Germline CDR1 and CDR2: SGHRS and YFSETQ. The CDR3 is CASSPRQGRYNEQFF. CDR3 DNA sequence: TGCGCCAGCAGCCCGAGACAGGGCAGGTACAATGAGCAGTTCTTC.

The CDR3 DNA reads TGTGCCAGCAGCAACGGGAAGGGGACCTACGAGCAGTACTTC. Translating gives CASSNGKGTYEQYF. The rearrangement uses TRBV5-5 and TRBJ2-7, with D perhaps matching TRBD1 or TRBD2 (5 bases each). The CDR3 spans 14 residues. Looked up from germline, CDR1 is SGHKS and CDR2 is YYEKEE (reference sequence). V lost 4 bases, J lost 2 bases, and 13 bases lay in between.

The CDR3 region has the DNA TGTGCCAGCAGACGGACTACCTCCTACAATGAGCAGTTCTTC. Translation gives CASRRTTSYNEQFF. The V and J genes are TRBV12-3 or TRBV12-4 and TRBJ2-1; D may be TRBD2 (6 bases). This CDR3 has 14 amino acids. V lost 6 bases to trimming and J lost 0 bases, with 9 bases between them.

The rearrangement links TRBV24-1 to TRBJ2-2, with TRBD2 identical over 7 bases. Germline assignment: CDR1 KGHDR and CDR2 SFDVKD. CDR3 length equals 13 residues. J lost 7 bases, V lost 7 bases, and 5 bases had no gene match. The CDR3 here is CATSTSVGGELFF. In nucleotides, the CDR3 is TGTGCCACCAGCACTAGCGTAGGCGGGGAGCTGTTTTTT.

The table lists this clonotype with a few counts. The gene calls are TRBV27 and TRBJ2-1; tentatively, D is TRBD2 (6 bases). The CDR3 has 13 residues. V lost 6 bases and J 3 bases, leaving 9 bases between the germline ends. Germline CDR1 MNHEY, CDR2 SMNVEV (reference sequence). The CDR3, as DNA: TGTGCCAGCAGCTGGGACTTCTACAATGAGCAGTTCTTC. It is translated as CASSWDFYNEQFF.

The rearrangement uses TRBV5-1 and TRBJ2-1, with 13 nucleotides matching TRBD2. The J segment lost 8 bases and the V segment lost 4 bases, leaving 6 bases of the junction unmatched. This CDR3 contains 15 residues. Germline V gene lookup returns CDR1 SGHRS and CDR2 YFSETQ. The DNA for the CDR3 is TGCGCCAGCAGCCTACTAGCGGGAGGGCAGCATGAGCAGTTCTTC. Its translation is CASSLLAGGQHEQFF.

The chain carries TRBV6-1 and TRBJ2-7; a possible D gene is TRBD2 (6 bases). The V and J ends lost 10 bases and 3 bases respectively, with 22 bases between them. CDR3 length: 15 amino acids. The germline V gene has CDR1 MNHNS and CDR2 SASEGT. The CDR3 protein is CATLPGEVSNYEQYF. The CDR3, as DNA: TGTGCCACCCTTCCCGGGGAGGTTTCCAACTACGAGCAGTACTTC.

The gene calls are TRBV6-1 and TRBJ2-5; D remains unclear. The CDR3 extends over 15 amino acids. With 6 bases removed from V and 0 bases from J, the gap between germline ends came to 14 bases. Germline V lookup: CDR1 MNHNS, CDR2 SASEGT. The CDR3 loop reads CASRRERLNQETQYF. CDR3 coding DNA: TGTGCCAGCAGGAGAGAGAGGTTAAACCAAGAGACCCAGTACTTC.

Only a few counts were recorded for this clonotype. This chain links TRBV12-3 or TRBV12-4 with TRBJ2-1, with D perhaps TRBD1 (6 bases). V gave up 7 bases and J gave up 5 bases, with 15 bases separating them. The CDR3 has 14 residues. CDR3 in amino acids: CASTFFDRNNEQFF. DNA for the CDR3: TGTGCCAGCACCTTCTTTGACAGGAACAATGAGCAGTTCTTC.

In its sample, this clonotype was seen many times. This sequence joins TRBV20-1 and TRBJ2-7, with 7 bases fitting TRBD1. Germline trimming cut 1 base from V and 1 base from J; bases unmatched to any gene: 1. The CDR3 totals 13 residues. Germline V gives CDR1 DFQATT, CDR2 SNEGSKA (reference sequence). The CDR3 DNA sequence: TGCAGTGCTAGAGGGACAGGATCCTACGAGCAGTACTTC. Its protein is CSARGTGSYEQYF.

As for this clonotype: At one end the junction does not follow the germline gene, possibly because of a read error. This chain links TRBV11-2 with TRBJ2-1; D not certain. The CDR3 has 14 amino acids. CDR1 and CDR2 (germline): SGHAT, FQNNGV. This CDR3 reads CASSLVSSCNEQFF. In nucleotides, the CDR3 is TGTGCCAGCAGCTTAGTAAGCTCCTGCAATGAGCAGTTCTTC.

This clonotype turned up a few times. The genes are TRBV12-3 or TRBV12-4 and TRBJ2-7; 7 bases agree with TRBD1. This CDR3 spans 14 amino acids. J was trimmed by 0 bases and V by 5 bases; bases with no gene match: 4. CDR3 loop: CASSTGTVSYEQYF. CDR3 sequence (DNA): TGTGCCAGCAGTACCGGGACAGTCTCCTACGAGCAGTACTTC.

The chain couples TRBV3-1 to TRBJ2-1; TRBD2 is a possible D gene (6 bases). This CDR3 is 15 amino acids long. Germline-derived CDR1 and CDR2 are LGHDT and YNNKEL (reference sequence). Trimming stripped 3 bases from V and 4 bases from J, with 13 bases between. DNA for the CDR3: TGTGCCAGCAGCCAGCGGGGACGCTCTTACAATGAGCAGTTCTTC. Protein sequence: CASSQRGRSYNEQFF.

J is TRBJ2-5 and V is TRBV7-6, with TRBD2 matching over 8 bases. From germline, CDR1 is SGHVS and CDR2 FNYEAQ. Germline trimming cut 1 base from V and 5 bases from J; bases unmatched to any gene: 9. The CDR3 contains 16 residues. The CDR3 region has the DNA TGTGCCAGCAGCTTAGGCCCGCGGGGGGCCGGGGAGACCCAGTACTTC. It is translated as CASSLGPRGAGETQYF.

The table lists this clonotype with a few counts. CDR3 bases: TGTGCCAGCAGCCCGCTGGGACCCCTGAAGCAGTTCTTC. Its protein is CASSPLGPLKQFF. The chain combines TRBV3-1 with TRBJ2-1; D is tentatively TRBD1 or TRBD2 (5 bases each). V lost 4 bases and J lost 11, with 15 bases in between. The CDR3 covers 13 residues. Germline V gene data show CDR1 as LGHDT and CDR2 as YNNKEL (reference sequence).

This clonotype occurred once. V usage is TRBV25-1 and J usage is TRBJ2-1; D uncertain. V was shortened by 10 bases and J by 0 bases, with 16 bases between the two germline ends. CDR1 is MGHDK, CDR2 SYGVNS, per germline. The CDR3 totals 15 residues. The chain's CDR3 is CANRRAENSYNEQFF. The CDR3, as DNA: TGTGCCAACCGAAGGGCGGAGAACTCCTACAATGAGCAGTTCTTC. Supplemented by reference TRBV25-1 and TRBJ2-1, the full variable domain reads EADIYQTPRYLVIGTGKKITLECSQTMGHDKMYWYQQDPGMELHLIHYSYGVNSTEKGDLSSESTVSRIRTEHFPLTLESARPSHTSQYLCANRRAENSYNEQFFGPGTRLTVL.

The chain couples TRBV12-3 or TRBV12-4 to TRBJ1-4; 8 bases fit TRBD1. V gave up 7 bases and J gave up 7 bases; unmatched junction bases: 8. This CDR3 is 14 amino acids long. The CDR3: CASTRTGNGEKLFF. The CDR3 DNA sequence: TGTGCCAGCACTAGGACAGGGAATGGTGAAAAACTGTTTTTT.

This clonotype was observed a handful of times. The chain uses TRBV7-9 and TRBJ2-1; TRBD2 is a possible D gene (6 bases). CDR1 is SEHNR, CDR2 FQNEAQ, per germline (reference sequence). The CDR3 sequence is 15 residues long. V gave up 3 bases and J gave up 3 bases, with 12 bases separating them. The CDR3 is CASSFRAGLYNEQFF. The CDR3 nucleotides read TGTGCCAGCAGCTTCCGAGCGGGCCTCTACAATGAGCAGTTCTTC.

The V gene is TRBV19, the J gene TRBJ2-1; D is possibly TRBD2 (5 bases). The CDR3 has 14 residues. Trimming took off 10 bases at V and 4 bases at J, with 17 bases between the two ends. CDR1 and CDR2 from the germline V gene are LNHDA and SQIVND (reference sequence). The CDR3 DNA follows: TGTGCCACTAAAGACCCTAGCAGATACAATGAGCAGTTCTTC. Translation gives CATKDPSRYNEQFF.

The gene calls are TRBV12-3 or TRBV12-4 and TRBJ2-1, with 9 bases lining up with TRBD2. V shed 6 bases, J shed 5 bases, and the junction held 20 bases outside the gene matches. The CDR3 runs 19 residues. The CDR3 DNA reads as TGTGCCAGCAGAGGCCGGAGTCCTGTAGCGGGGGCGCCGAACAATGAGCAGTTCTTC. It codes for CASRGRSPVAGAPNNEQFF.

Comment on this clonotype: The junction differs from germline at one of its ends, possibly a read error. The V and J genes are TRBV24-1 and TRBJ2-3; possibly TRBD1 for D (6 bases). This CDR3 is 16 amino acids long. Germline lookup yields CDR1 KGHDR and CDR2 SFDVKD. CDR3 sequence: CATSGGQTIFTDTQYF. The CDR3 DNA reads as TGTGCCACGAGTGGTGGACAGACCATTTTCACAGATACGCAGTATTTT.

This clonotype was seen a few times. This CDR3 reads CASSLRRANTDTQYF. The DNA for the CDR3 is TGTGCCAGCAGCTTACGGCGCGCTAACACAGATACGCAGTATTTT. V and J are TRBV7-2 and TRBJ2-3; D is unclear. The CDR3 has 15 amino acids. The germline V gene encodes CDR1 SGHTA and CDR2 FQGNSA. V was cut by 2 bases and J by 2 bases, with 11 bases left in between.

This clonotype was seen a few times. The V call is TRBV20-1, the J call TRBJ2-1; 7 bases are a match to TRBD2. Germline lookup yields CDR1 DFQATT and CDR2 SNEGSKA (reference sequence). After removal of 0 bases from V and 3 bases from J, the junction contained 8 bases not matched to a gene. This CDR3 comprises 16 residues. CDR3 sequence (DNA): TGCAGTGCTAGAGATCTAGCGGTGTCATTCTACAATGAGCAGTTCTTC. Residues: CSARDLAVSFYNEQFF.

The V gene is TRBV5-6, the J gene TRBJ2-7, with D unclear. Germline V gene lookup returns CDR1 SGHDT and CDR2 YYEEEE. The V end lost 8 bases, the J end lost 0 bases, and 18 bases lay between the germline ends. CDR3 length: 15 residues. The CDR3 sequence: CARSPGHKSSYEQYF. In DNA, the CDR3 is TGTGCCAGGAGCCCCGGGCACAAGAGCTCCTACGAGCAGTACTTC.

This chain links TRBV10-3 with TRBJ2-7; D gene ambiguous. This CDR3 is built from 13 residues. Trimming shortened V by 4 bases and J by 4 bases, and 11 bases separated the two germline ends. Germline V gene sequence: CDR1 ENHRY, CDR2 SYGVKD. The CDR3 coding sequence is TGTGCCATCAGTGCTCAAGGAGAGTACGAGCAGTACTTC. Translation: CAISAQGEYEQYF.

The V call is TRBV5-1, the J call TRBJ2-7, with a tentative D call TRBD2 (5 bases). CDR3 length: 15 residues. Germline CDR1 and CDR2: SGHRS and YFSETQ. The V gene lost 0 bases and the J gene lost 3 bases, with 13 bases spanning the gap. CDR3: CASSLGGLNDYEQYF. The CDR3 DNA follows: TGCGCCAGCAGCTTGGGAGGGCTCAATGACTACGAGCAGTACTTC. The variable domain in full, with the rest retrieved from reference TRBV5-1 and TRBJ2-7, is KAGVTQTPRYLIKTRGQQVTLSCSPISGHRSVSWYQQTPGQGLQFLFEYFSETQRNKGNFPGRFSGRQFSNSRSEMNVSTLELGDSALYLCASSLGGLNDYEQYFGPGTRLTVT.

The rearrangement joins TRBV29-1 to TRBJ2-1; D perhaps matches TRBD2 (6 bases). Trimming pared 4 bases from V and 6 bases from J, leaving 7 bases between. Germline V gene sequence: CDR1 SQVTM, CDR2 ANQGSEA. This CDR3 has 11 residues. Here the CDR3 reads CSVGRGNEQFF. The CDR3 DNA reads TGCAGCGTTGGGCGGGGCAATGAGCAGTTCTTC.

CDR3 in DNA: TGTGCCAGTATCCGTCCGGGACTAGCGGGAGGGGGGGTGTACAATGAGCAGTTCTTC. This codes for CASIRPGLAGGGVYNEQFF. The V gene is TRBV7-8, the J gene TRBJ2-1; 16 positions match TRBD2. V lost 9 bases to trimming and J lost 4 bases; unmatched junction nucleotides: 15. CDR3 length: 19 residues. CDR1 and CDR2 from the germline V gene are SGHVS and FQNEAQ.

The chain joins TRBV13 to TRBJ2-4, with 15 bases lining up with TRBD2. This CDR3 spans 22 amino acids. Germline loops: CDR1 PRHDT, CDR2 FYEKMQ (reference sequence). The trim removed 5 bases at V and 2 bases at J, leaving 19 bases unmatched. CDR3 coding DNA: TGTGCCAGCAGCGCCCTTCTCGACGGACTAGCGGGAGGGCCTTTATCCAAAAACATTCAGTACTTC. It codes for CASSALLDGLAGGPLSKNIQYF. The full variable domain, with the rest looked up from reference TRBV13 and TRBJ2-4, is AAGVIQSPRHLIKEKRETATLKCYPIPRHDTVYWYQQGPGQDPQFLISFYEKMQSDKGSIPDRFSAQQFSDYHSELNMSSLELGDSALYFCASSALLDGLAGGPLSKNIQYFGAGTRLSVL.